This T cell receptor (beta chain) was found in a study of blood T cell repertoires in COVID-19. TCRdb's table, derived via immunoSEQ multiplex PCR, lists solely in-frame clones and lacks some. In the table there are roughly 170,000 clones, more than 80% of which are singletons. This clone has just a few counts. Sequences were obtained from peripheral blood. This sequence originates from a human donor in a cohort sampled during active COVID-19.

The CDR3 loop is CASSSWYRDTEAFF. In DNA, the CDR3 is TGCGCCAGCAGCTCGTGGTATAGAGACACTGAAGCTTTCTTT. This chain connects TRBV5-1 to TRBJ1-1, with no clear D. Trimming pared 3 bases from V and 3 bases from J, leaving 12 bases between. The CDR3 contains 14 residues. Germline CDR1 SGHRS, CDR2 YFSETQ. The variable domain in full, with the rest retrieved from reference TRBV5-1 and TRBJ1-1, is KAGVTQTPRYLIKTRGQQVTLSCSPISGHRSVSWYQQTPGQGLQFLFEYFSETQRNKGNFPGRFSGRQFSNSRSEMNVSTLELGDSALYLCASSSWYRDTEAFFGQGTRLTVV.